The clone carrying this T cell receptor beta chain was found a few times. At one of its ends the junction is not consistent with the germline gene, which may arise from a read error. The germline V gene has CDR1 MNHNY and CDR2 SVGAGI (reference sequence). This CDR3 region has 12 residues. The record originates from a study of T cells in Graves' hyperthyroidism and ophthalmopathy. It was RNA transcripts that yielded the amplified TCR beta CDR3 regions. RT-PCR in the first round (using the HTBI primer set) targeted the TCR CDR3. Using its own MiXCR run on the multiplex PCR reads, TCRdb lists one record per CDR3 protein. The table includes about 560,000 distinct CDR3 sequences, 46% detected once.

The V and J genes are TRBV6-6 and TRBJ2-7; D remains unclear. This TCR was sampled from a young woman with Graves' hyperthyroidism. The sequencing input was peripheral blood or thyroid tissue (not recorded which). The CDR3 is CASSPNNYGQYF. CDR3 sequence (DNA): TGTGCCAGCAGTCCTAACAACTACGGGCAGTACTTC.